The next 12 T cell receptor beta chains were all read from a single sample in a study of OX40 agonist ivuxolimab in advanced cancers. Sequenced by immunoSEQ multiplex PCR; TCRdb stores in-frame clones only, minus some. The profile covers around 91,000 clones, with about 91% appearing a single time and 0.19% taken by the ten largest. Sequencing was performed on CD4+ or CD8+ T cells sorted from blood, taken in a trial of the OX40 agonist ivuxolimab. These TCRs come from an adult with an advanced solid tumor such as melanoma, head and neck, liver or kidney cancer.

The chain joins TRBV9 to TRBJ2-1, with 7 bases identical to TRBD2. CDR1 and CDR2 from the germline V gene are SGDLS and YYNGEE. CDR3 length: 14 residues. The V gene end was trimmed by 0 bases and the J gene end by 9 bases; junction bases not matched to a gene: 6. The CDR3 DNA is TGTGCCAGCAGCGTAGCTGGGGGGGTAGGTGAGCAGTTCTTC. Protein product: CASSVAGGVGEQFF. Supplemented by reference TRBV9 and TRBJ2-1, the full variable domain reads DSGVTQTPKHLITATGQRVTLRCSPRSGDLSVYWYQQSLDQGLQFLIQYYNGEERAKGNILERFSAQQFPDLHSELNLSSLELGDSALYFCASSVAGGVGEQFFGPGTRLTVL.

This clone was picked up one time. The genes are TRBV11-2 and TRBJ2-4, with D possibly TRBD2 on 5 matching bases. The CDR3 extends over 14 amino acids. With 1 base removed from V and 6 bases from J, the gap between germline ends came to 10 bases. Per the germline V gene, CDR1 is SGHAT and CDR2 is FQNNGV. CDR3 in DNA: TGTGCCAGCAGCTTAGGAGGGTTGATAAACATTCAGTACTTC. Amino acids: CASSLGGLINIQYF.

This chain joins TRBV27 and TRBJ1-5; 7 bases line up with TRBD1. V lost 5 bases, J lost 4 bases, and 11 bases stayed unmatched. Germline CDR1 is MNHEY and CDR2 is SMNVEV (reference sequence). CDR3 length equals 16 residues. Here the CDR3 reads CASSIHRGKVNQPQHF. The CDR3 nucleotides are TGTGCCAGCAGTATTCACAGGGGAAAGGTGAATCAGCCCCAGCATTTT.

The chain employs TRBV28 and TRBJ2-1, with TRBD2 as a possible D gene (6 bases). The length of the CDR3 is 14 residues. Trimming took 1 base from V and 5 from J, leaving 9 bases between them. Germline CDR1 MDHEN, CDR2 SYDVKM. CDR3 nucleotide sequence: TGTGCCAGCAGTTTATTGGACTATAACAATGAGCAGTTCTTC. As protein: CASSLLDYNNEQFF.

V usage is TRBV11-3 and J usage is TRBJ2-1; the D gene is possibly TRBD2 (5 bases). Germline V gene lookup returns CDR1 SGHNT and CDR2 YENEEA. Trimming removed 4 bases at V and 9 bases at J, with 13 bases between. The CDR3 runs to 13 residues. DNA of the CDR3: TGTGCCAGCAGCTCCTCATCAGGAGGTGAGCAGTTCTTC. Protein sequence: CASSSSSGGEQFF.

The chain couples TRBV6-5 to TRBJ2-7, with 11 positions matching TRBD1. J gave up 6 bases and V 6 bases, and 4 bases lay outside the gene matches. The CDR3 contains 13 residues. The germline CDR1 and CDR2 sequences are MNHEY and SVGAGI. The CDR3 sequence: CASRPGTGGEQYV. CDR3 bases: TGTGCCAGCAGGCCCGGGACAGGGGGCGAGCAGTACGTC.

The rearrangement joins TRBV5-1 to TRBJ1-3; TRBD1 is a possible D gene (6 bases). The CDR3 spans 16 residues. V was clipped by 6 bases and J by 0 bases, with 16 bases between them. In germline, CDR1 is SGHRS, CDR2 YFSETQ. CDR3 sequence reads: CASTLAGGLSGNTIYF. The CDR3 nucleotides are TGCGCCAGCACCCTCGCCGGGGGCCTCTCTGGAAACACCATATATTTT.

The V call is TRBV10-3, the J call TRBJ2-3; tentatively, D is TRBD2 (6 bases). Germline V gives CDR1 ENHRY, CDR2 SYGVKD. This CDR3 is built from 15 residues. Deletions cut 5 bases from V and 6 bases from J, with 18 bases between. The CDR3 DNA follows: TGTGCCATCAGTTCCGGGACCAAGGAGGGGGATACGCAGTATTTT. Translating gives CAISSGTKEGDTQYF.

This clone was seen a few times. The V call is TRBV28, the J call TRBJ1-6; D gene unclear. CDR1 is MDHEN, CDR2 SYDVKM, per germline. Trimming stripped 3 bases from V and 10 bases from J, with 10 bases between. This CDR3 has 13 residues. CDR3 DNA sequence: TGTGCCAGCAGTTTCAGGAACAGATCACCCCTCCACTTT. Translating it yields CASSFRNRSPLHF.

This chain links TRBV4-3 with TRBJ2-1; TRBD2 matches at 10 bases. The CDR3 is 16 amino acids. Germline V gene lookup returns CDR1 LGHNA and CDR2 YSLEER. V dropped 4 bases and J dropped 5; count of bases not matched to a gene: 8. The CDR3 DNA reads as TGCGCCAGCAGCCGGGGAGCGGGAGGGGCTAACAATGAGCAGTTCTTC. It encodes CASSRGAGGANNEQFF.

In this sample, this clone turned up a few times. The chain is built from TRBV14 and TRBJ1-1, with TRBD1 matching over 8 bases. V was clipped by 4 bases and J by 5 bases; unmatched bases: 9. This CDR3 is 15 amino acids long. Germline lookup yields CDR1 SGHDN and CDR2 FVKESK. The CDR3 region has the DNA TGTGCCAGCAGCCCCAGGGGGCGCCGGGGAACTGAAGCTTTCTTT. As protein: CASSPRGRRGTEAFF.

There are a few counts of this clone. The gene calls are TRBV4-2 and TRBJ2-1; TRBD1 matches 9 bases. V lost 5 bases to trimming and J lost 7 bases; unmatched junction nucleotides: 3. CDR3 length: 13 residues. CDR1 is LGHNA and CDR2 is YNFKEQ in the germline V gene. CDR3: CASSYGQGNEQFF. The CDR3 region has the DNA TGTGCCAGCAGCTACGGACAGGGGAATGAGCAGTTCTTC.